This T cell receptor (beta chain) was captured in a study of T cells in Graves' hyperthyroidism and ophthalmopathy. Looking at the study overall: The blood sample was taken at first diagnosis, before treatment began.

Template material for amplifying TCR beta CDR3 regions consisted of RNA transcripts. In the first-round RT-PCR of the TCR CDR3, the HTBI primer set was used. TCRdb re-called the multiplex PCR reads with MiXCR, one entry per CDR3 protein. The data show about 690,000 distinct CDR3 sequences, roughly 17% seen once. Stable hyperthyroidism: no ophthalmopathy progression over 18 months of follow-up. Fresh peripheral blood, roughly 9.6 ml, was the source of the PBMCs. Material: blood. The origin of this receptor is a man aged 50-60 years with Graves' hyperthyroidism.

DNA of the CDR3: TGCGCCAGCAGCCAACCTCGAATAAACACCGGGGAGCTGTTTTTT. Translated: CASSQPRINTGELFF. The chain uses TRBV4-1 and TRBJ2-2; D is uncertain. The CDR3 is 15 amino acids. CDR1 MGHRA and CDR2 YSYEKL come from the germline V gene. With 2 bases removed from V and 2 bases from J, the gap between germline ends came to 9 bases.